This T cell receptor beta chain was recovered during a study of early T cells in non-severe SARS-CoV-2 infection. Overall study: Sequencing of unsorted whole blood was done on bulk RNA, leaving chains unpaired. Points from the study as a whole: Using VDJdb, the matching emphasized anti-spike CD8 responses while missing private and CD4 specificities.

The V gene lost 6 bases and the J gene lost 1 base, with 13 bases spanning the gap. This CDR3 comprises 14 residues. TCRdb reprocessed the 5' RACE reads with MiXCR, giving one entry per CDR3 protein. The sample records some 50,000 distinct CDR3 sequences, around 4.6% being singletons. On this clonotype itself: Its target is unknown.

Input material: whole blood. The V gene is TRBV12-3 or TRBV12-4, the J gene TRBJ2-7, with a weak D call TRBD2 (6 bases). The origin of this receptor is an adult who was a healthcare worker with PCR-confirmed SARS-CoV-2 infection or an uninfected control (not recorded which). In DNA form, the CDR3 reads TGTGCCAGCAGCTCGGGACTGGCGTCCTACGAGCAGTACTTC. As protein: CASSSGLASYEQYF.